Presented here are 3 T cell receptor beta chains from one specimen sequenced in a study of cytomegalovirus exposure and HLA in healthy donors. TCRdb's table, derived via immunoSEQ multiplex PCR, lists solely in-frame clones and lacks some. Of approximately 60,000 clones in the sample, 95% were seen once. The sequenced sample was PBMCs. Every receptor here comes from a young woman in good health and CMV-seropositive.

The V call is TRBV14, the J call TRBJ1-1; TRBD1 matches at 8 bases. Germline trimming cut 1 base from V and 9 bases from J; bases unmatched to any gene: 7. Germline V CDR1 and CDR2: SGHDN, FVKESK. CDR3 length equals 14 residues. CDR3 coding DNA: TGTGCCAGCAGCCAAGGCGACAGGGGAGGAAAAGCTTTCTTT. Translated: CASSQGDRGGKAFF.

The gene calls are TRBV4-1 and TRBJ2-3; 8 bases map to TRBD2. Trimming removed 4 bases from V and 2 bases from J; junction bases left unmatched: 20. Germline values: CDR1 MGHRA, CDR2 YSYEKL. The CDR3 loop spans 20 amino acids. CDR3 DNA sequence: TGCGCCAGCAGCCGGCAGGGGCGGGGGGTTACGTGGCGCCACACAGATACGCAGTATTTT. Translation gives CASSRQGRGVTWRHTDTQYF.

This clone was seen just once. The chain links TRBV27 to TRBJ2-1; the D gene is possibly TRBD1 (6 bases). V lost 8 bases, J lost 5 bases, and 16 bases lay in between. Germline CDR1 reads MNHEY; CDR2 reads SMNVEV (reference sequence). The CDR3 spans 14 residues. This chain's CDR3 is CASWRRDKHNEQFF. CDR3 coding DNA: TGTGCCAGCTGGCGCCGGGACAAGCACAATGAGCAGTTCTTC.